This T cell receptor (beta chain) came from a study of molecular identifiers for immune sequencing clone quantification. This clonotype was seen repeatedly, ten times or more. This CDR3 has 15 amino acids. V shed 5 bases and J 4 bases; nucleotides not matched to a gene: 9. In TCRdb, the PCR reads were re-called with MiXCR into one record per CDR3 protein. Counted here are over 550,000 distinct CDR3 sequences, less than 30% occurring once; the ten biggest clones make up about 0.73%. Input material: naive CD8+ T cells from blood, with Jurkat cell RNA spiked in. Sample subset: FACS-sorted CD8+CD4-CCR7+CD45RA+ naive T cells. The receptor was isolated from a human donor in good health. Some libraries in this study had Jurkat cell RNA spiked in. The genes are TRBV12-3 or TRBV12-4 and TRBJ2-3; TRBD1 matches at 7 bases. The CDR3 is CASSPTGEGADTQYF. CDR3 nucleotides: TGTGCCAGCAGTCCAACAGGGGAAGGGGCAGATACGCAGTATTTT.